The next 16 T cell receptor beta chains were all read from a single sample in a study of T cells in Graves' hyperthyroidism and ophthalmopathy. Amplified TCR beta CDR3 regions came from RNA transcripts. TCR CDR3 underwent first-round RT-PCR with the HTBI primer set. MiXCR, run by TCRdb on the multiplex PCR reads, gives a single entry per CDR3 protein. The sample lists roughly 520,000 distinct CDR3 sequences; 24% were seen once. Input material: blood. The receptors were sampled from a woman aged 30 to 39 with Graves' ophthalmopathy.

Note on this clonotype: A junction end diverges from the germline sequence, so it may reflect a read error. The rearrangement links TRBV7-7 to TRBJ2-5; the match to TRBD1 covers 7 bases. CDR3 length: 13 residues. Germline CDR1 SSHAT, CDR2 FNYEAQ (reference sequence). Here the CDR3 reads CASSLRQGKTQYF. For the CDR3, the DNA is TGTGCTAGCAGCTTGAGACAGGGAAAGACCCAGTACTTC. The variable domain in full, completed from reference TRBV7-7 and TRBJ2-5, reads GAGVSQSPRYKVTKRGQDVTLRCDPISSHATLYWYQQALGQGPEFLTYFNYEAQPDKSGLPSDRFSAERPEGSISTLTIQRTEQRDSAMYRCASSLRQGKTQYFGPGTRLLVL.

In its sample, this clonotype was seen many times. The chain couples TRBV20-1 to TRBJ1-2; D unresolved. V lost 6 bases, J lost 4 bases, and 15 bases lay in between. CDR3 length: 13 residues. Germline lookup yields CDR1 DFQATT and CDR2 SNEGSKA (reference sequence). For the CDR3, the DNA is TGCAGTGCCCACCTGGGGAGTTCCTATGGCTACACCTTC. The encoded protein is CSAHLGSSYGYTF.

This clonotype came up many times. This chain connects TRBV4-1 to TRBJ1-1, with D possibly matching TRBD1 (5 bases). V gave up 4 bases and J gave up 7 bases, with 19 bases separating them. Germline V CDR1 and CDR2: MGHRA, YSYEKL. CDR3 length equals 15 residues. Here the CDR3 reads CASSPVGRRGIEAFF. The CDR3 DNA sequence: TGCGCCAGCAGCCCGGTCGGACGGCGGGGGATTGAAGCTTTCTTT.

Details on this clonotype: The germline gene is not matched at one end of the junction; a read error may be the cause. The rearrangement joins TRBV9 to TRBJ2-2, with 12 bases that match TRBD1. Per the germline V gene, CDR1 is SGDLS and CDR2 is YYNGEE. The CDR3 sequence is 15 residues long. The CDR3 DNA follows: TGTGCCAGCAGCGCGGGACAGGGGGCGGCCGGGGAGCAGTTTTTT. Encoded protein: CASSAGQGAAGEQFF.

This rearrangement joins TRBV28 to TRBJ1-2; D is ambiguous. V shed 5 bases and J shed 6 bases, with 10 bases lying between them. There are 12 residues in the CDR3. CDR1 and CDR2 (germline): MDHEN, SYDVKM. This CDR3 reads CASSVIADGYTF. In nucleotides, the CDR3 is TGTGCCAGCAGTGTCATTGCCGATGGCTACACCTTC.

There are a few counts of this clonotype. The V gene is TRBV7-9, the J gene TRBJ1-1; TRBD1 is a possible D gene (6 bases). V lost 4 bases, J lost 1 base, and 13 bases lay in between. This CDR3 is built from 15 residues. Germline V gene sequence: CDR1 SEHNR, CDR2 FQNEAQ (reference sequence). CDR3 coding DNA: TGTGCCAGCAGCTCACAGGACAGCCCGAACACTGAAGCTTTCTTT. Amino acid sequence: CASSSQDSPNTEAFF.

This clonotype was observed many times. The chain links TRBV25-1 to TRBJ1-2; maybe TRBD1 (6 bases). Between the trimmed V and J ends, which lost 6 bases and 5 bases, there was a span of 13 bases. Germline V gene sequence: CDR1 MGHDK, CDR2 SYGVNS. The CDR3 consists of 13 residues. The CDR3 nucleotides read TGTGCCAGCAGCACAGGGATGGGGTATGGCTACACCTTC. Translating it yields CASSTGMGYGYTF.

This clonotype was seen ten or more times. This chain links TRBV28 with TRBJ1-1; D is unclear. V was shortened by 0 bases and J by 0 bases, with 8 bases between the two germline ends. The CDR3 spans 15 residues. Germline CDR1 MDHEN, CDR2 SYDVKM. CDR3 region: CASSLWGSLNTEAFF. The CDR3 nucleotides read TGTGCCAGCAGTTTATGGGGCAGCCTGAACACTGAAGCTTTCTTT.

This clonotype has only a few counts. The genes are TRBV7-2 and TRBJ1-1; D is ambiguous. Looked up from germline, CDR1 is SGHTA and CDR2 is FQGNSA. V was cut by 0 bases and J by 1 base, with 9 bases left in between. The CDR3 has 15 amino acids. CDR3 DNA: TGTGCCAGCAGCTTAGCACCAGGATCGAACACTGAAGCTTTCTTT. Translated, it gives CASSLAPGSNTEAFF. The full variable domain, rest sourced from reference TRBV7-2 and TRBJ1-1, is GAGVSQSPSNKVTEKGKDVELRCDPISGHTALYWYRQSLGQGLEFLIYFQGNSAPDKSGLPSDRFSAERTGGSVSTLTIQRTQQEDSAVYLCASSLAPGSNTEAFFGQGTRLTVV.

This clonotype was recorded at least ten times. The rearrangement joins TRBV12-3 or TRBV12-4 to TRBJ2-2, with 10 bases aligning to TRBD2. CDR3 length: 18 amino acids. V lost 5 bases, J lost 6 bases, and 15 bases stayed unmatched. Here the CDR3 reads CASSPPPAGGRSPGELFF. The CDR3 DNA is TGTGCCAGCAGTCCACCCCCAGCGGGGGGGCGATCTCCCGGGGAGCTGTTTTTT.

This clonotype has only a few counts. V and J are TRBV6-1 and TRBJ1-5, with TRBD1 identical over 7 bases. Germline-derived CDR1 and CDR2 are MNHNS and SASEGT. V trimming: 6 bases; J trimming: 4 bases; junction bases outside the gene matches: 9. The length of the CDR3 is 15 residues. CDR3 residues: CASRLNRDRNQPQHF. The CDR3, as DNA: TGTGCCAGCAGACTAAACCGGGACAGAAATCAGCCCCAGCATTTT.

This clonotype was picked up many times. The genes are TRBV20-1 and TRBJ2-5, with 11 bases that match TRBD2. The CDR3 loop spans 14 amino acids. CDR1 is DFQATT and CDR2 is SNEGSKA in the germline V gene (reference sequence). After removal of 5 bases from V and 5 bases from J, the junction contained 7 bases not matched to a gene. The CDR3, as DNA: TGCAGTGCTCGCAGGGCTAGCGGGGGGGAGACCCAGTACTTC. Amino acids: CSARRASGGETQYF.

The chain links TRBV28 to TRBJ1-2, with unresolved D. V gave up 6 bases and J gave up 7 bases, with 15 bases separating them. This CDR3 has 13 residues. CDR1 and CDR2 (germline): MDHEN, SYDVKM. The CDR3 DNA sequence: TGTGCCAGCAGAAGGGATTCTATGGGTGGCTACACCTTC. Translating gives CASRRDSMGGYTF.

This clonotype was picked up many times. CDR3 protein: CASKIAGTGGYEQYF. CDR3 DNA sequence: TGTGCCAGCAAGATCGCAGGGACAGGGGGCTACGAGCAGTACTTC. The V call is TRBV28, the J call TRBJ2-7; TRBD1 agrees at 11 bases. The CDR3 loop spans 15 amino acids. The V segment lost 7 bases and the J segment 3 bases; nucleotides outside the gene matches: 8. Per the germline V gene, CDR1 is MDHEN and CDR2 is SYDVKM.

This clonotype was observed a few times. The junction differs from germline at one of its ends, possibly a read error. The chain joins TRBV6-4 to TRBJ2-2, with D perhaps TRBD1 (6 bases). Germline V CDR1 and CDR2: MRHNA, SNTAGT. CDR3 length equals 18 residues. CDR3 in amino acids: CVSSTPLTGRAQAGELFF. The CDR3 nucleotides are TGTGTCAGCAGTACACCACTCACAGGGAGAGCTCAGGCCGGGGAGCTGTTTTTT.

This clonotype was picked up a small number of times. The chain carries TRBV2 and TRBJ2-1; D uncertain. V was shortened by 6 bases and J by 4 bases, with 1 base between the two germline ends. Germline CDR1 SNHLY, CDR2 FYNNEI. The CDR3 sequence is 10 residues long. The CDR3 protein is CASRYNEQFF. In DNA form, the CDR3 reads TGTGCCAGCAGGTACAATGAGCAGTTCTTC.